A single sample gave rise to the 6 T cell receptor beta chains below, sequenced in a study of CD8 T cells in Susac syndrome. Random hexamers served to reverse transcribe roughly 0.45 to 1 ug RNA. Via MiXCR, TCRdb re-called the immunoSEQ multiplex PCR reads, giving one row per CDR3 protein. The sample holds 150,000 to 200,000 distinct CDR3 sequences; approximately 93% are singletons and the top ten take roughly 0.094%. What was sequenced was CD4+ T cells from PBMCs. These receptors all stem from a human donor with multiple sclerosis.

The chain joins TRBV19 to TRBJ1-6; the D is unclear. Deletions cut 3 bases from V and 9 bases from J, with 15 bases between. The CDR3 length is 15 residues. Germline V CDR1 and CDR2: LNHDA, SQIVND (reference sequence). The CDR3 reads CASSIATPVGSPLHF. DNA of the CDR3: TGTGCCAGTAGTATTGCGACCCCGGTTGGTTCACCCCTCCACTTT. The complete variable domain, with remaining parts taken from reference TRBV19 and TRBJ1-6, reads DGGITQSPKYLFRKEGQNVTLSCEQNLNHDAMYWYRQDPGQGLRLIYYSQIVNDFQKGDIAEGYSVSREKKESFPLTVTSAQKNPTAFYLCASSIATPVGSPLHFGNGTRLTVT.

This clonotype has more than one count but fewer than ten. CDR3 residues: CASSVGLNTEAFF. CDR3 sequence (DNA): TGTGCCAGCTCAGTAGGACTTAACACTGAAGCTTTCTTT. The chain couples TRBV18 to TRBJ1-1; D uncertain. Trimming shortened V by 5 bases and J by 2 bases, and 9 bases separated the two germline ends. There are 13 residues in the CDR3. The germline CDR1 and CDR2 sequences are KGHSH and LQKENI.

The V call is TRBV7-9, the J call TRBJ1-5, with 9 bases aligning to TRBD1. The junction had 5 bases not matched to a gene; V was cut back by 4 bases and J by 7 bases. The germline V gene encodes CDR1 SEHNR and CDR2 FQNEAQ (reference sequence). There are 14 residues in the CDR3. CDR3 sequence: CASSYRQGGQPQHF. Written as DNA, the CDR3 is TGTGCCAGCAGCTACCGACAGGGGGGCCAGCCCCAGCATTTT.

J is TRBJ1-1 and V is TRBV2; tentatively, D is TRBD1 (6 bases). The CDR3 runs to 15 residues. The V end lost 7 bases, the J end lost 5 bases, and 20 bases lay between the germline ends. Germline V gene sequence: CDR1 SNHLY, CDR2 FYNNEI. The CDR3 protein is CASKAGRGGWTEAFF. The DNA of the CDR3 is TGTGCCAGCAAGGCTGGCAGGGGAGGATGGACTGAAGCTTTCTTT. Full variable domain (missing parts from reference TRBV2 and TRBJ1-1): EPEVTQTPSHQVTQMGQEVILRCVPISNHLYFYWYRQILGQKVEFLVSFYNNEISEKSEIFDDQFSVERPDGSNFTLKIRSTKLEDSAMYFCASKAGRGGWTEAFFGQGTRLTVV.

The chain combines TRBV12-3 or TRBV12-4 with TRBJ2-2; no definite D call. Trimming removed 6 bases from V and 3 bases from J, with 8 bases in between. The CDR3 covers 13 residues. The DNA of the CDR3 is TGTGCCAGCAGGAAGAAGGACACCGGGGAGCTGTTTTTT. Translated, it gives CASRKKDTGELFF.

This clonotype showed up just a few times. The V and J genes are TRBV4-3 and TRBJ2-5; D gene unclear. Germline lookup yields CDR1 LGHNA and CDR2 YSLEER. V was trimmed by 0 bases and J by 1 base, leaving 6 bases between them. This CDR3 is built from 14 residues. The CDR3, as DNA: TGCGCCAGCAGCCAAGATCGCGCCCAAGAGACCCAGTACTTC. Protein sequence: CASSQDRAQETQYF.